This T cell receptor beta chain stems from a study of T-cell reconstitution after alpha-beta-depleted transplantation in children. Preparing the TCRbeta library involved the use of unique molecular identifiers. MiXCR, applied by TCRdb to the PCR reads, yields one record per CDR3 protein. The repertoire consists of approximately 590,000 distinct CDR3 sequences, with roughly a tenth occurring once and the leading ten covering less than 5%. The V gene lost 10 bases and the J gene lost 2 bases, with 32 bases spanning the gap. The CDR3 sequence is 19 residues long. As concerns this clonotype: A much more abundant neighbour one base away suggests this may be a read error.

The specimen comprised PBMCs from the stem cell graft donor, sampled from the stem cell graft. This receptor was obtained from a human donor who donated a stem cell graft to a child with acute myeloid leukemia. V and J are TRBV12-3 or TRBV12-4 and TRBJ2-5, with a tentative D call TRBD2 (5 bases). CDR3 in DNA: TGTGCCACCACTTTAGGACTGGGCCATTTTGGGCCCACTCAAGAGACCCAGTACTTC. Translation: CATTLGLGHFGPTQETQYF.